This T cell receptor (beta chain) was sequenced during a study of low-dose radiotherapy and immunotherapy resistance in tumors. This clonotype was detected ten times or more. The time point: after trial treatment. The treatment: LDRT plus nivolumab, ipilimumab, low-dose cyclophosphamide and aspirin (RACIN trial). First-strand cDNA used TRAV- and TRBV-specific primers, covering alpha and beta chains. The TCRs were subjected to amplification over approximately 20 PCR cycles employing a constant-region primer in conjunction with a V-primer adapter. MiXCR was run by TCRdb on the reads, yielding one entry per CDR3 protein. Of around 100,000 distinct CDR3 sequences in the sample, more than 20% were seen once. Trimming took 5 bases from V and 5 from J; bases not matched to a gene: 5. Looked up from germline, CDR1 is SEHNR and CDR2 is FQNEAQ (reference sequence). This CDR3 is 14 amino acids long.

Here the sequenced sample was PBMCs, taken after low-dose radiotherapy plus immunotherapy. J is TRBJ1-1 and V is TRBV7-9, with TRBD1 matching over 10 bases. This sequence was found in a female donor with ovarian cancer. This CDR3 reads CASSADRGGTEAFF. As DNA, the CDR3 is TGTGCCAGCAGCGCGGACAGGGGGGGTACTGAAGCTTTCTTT.